The clone carrying this T cell receptor (beta chain) was picked up many times. Exclusion criteria comprised uncontrolled infection, other autoimmune disease, pregnancy or lactation. V lost 2 bases and J lost 4, with 5 bases in between. The germline gives CDR1 SEHNR, CDR2 FQNEAQ (reference sequence). The CDR3 contains 13 residues. The data originate from a study of T cells in Graves' hyperthyroidism and ophthalmopathy. Researchers amplified the TCR beta CDR3 regions from RNA transcripts. Researchers ran a first-round RT-PCR on the TCR CDR3 using the HTBI primer set. TCRdb reprocessed the multiplex PCR reads with MiXCR, giving one entry per CDR3 protein. Among about 290,000 distinct CDR3 sequences listed, around 15% were seen once.

The origin of this receptor is a woman in her thirties or forties with Graves' hyperthyroidism. The specimen was blood. The rearrangement joins TRBV7-9 to TRBJ2-2; D unresolved. In DNA, the CDR3 is TGTGCCAGCAGCTTACCGCTCACCGGGGAGCTGTTTTTT. It yields the protein CASSLPLTGELFF.